This T cell receptor beta chain comes out of a study of cytomegalovirus exposure and HLA in healthy donors. The data were produced by immunoSEQ multiplex PCR, yet TCRdb's version contains in-frame clones alone and is incomplete. The sample yields approximately 120,000 clones, approximately 95% seen once. Findings of the study overall: Some TCR beta chains (roughly 150 of them) were listed as cytomegalovirus-associated. For cytomegalovirus status, the classifier reportedly gave diagnoses with high specificity and sensitivity. In vitro confirmation showed a few CMV-associated chains to be CMV antigen specific.

Germline values: CDR1 SGDLS, CDR2 YYNGEE. This CDR3 spans 17 amino acids. With V trimmed by 2 bases and J by 3 bases, 13 bases remained unmatched. A remark on this clone: Its antigen is not known.

Sequenced: PBMCs. The J gene is TRBJ1-2, the V gene TRBV9, with TRBD1 identical over 7 bases. This TCR derives from a man between 18 and 35 years old in good health and CMV-seronegative. In DNA form, the CDR3 reads TGTGCCAGCAGCGTGGGACAGCAATCCACTCTTTACTATGGCTACACCTTC. This codes for CASSVGQQSTLYYGYTF.